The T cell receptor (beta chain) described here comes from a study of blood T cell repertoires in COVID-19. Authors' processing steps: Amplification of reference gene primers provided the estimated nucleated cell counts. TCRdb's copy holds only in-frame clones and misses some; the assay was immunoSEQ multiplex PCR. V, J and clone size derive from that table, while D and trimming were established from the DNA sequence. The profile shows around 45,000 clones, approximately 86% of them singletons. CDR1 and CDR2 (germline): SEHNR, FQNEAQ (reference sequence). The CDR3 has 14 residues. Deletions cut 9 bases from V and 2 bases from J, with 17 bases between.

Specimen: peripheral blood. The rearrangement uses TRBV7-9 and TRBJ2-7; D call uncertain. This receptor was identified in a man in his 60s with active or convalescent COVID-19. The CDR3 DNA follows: TGTGCCAGACGGAGACCCAACGCAACCTACGAGCAGTACTTC. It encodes CARRRPNATYEQYF.